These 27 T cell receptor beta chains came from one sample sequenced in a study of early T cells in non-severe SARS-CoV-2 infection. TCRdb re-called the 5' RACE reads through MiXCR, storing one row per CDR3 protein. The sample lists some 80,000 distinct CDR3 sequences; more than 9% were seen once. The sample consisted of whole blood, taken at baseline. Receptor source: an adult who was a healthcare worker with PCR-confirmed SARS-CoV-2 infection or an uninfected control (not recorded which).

The CDR3 DNA reads TGTGCCAGCAGCGAAACCGACGGATATAGCAATCAGCCCCAGCATTTT. This sequence encodes CASSETDGYSNQPQHF. This chain uses TRBV6-1 with TRBJ1-5; D unresolved. V was shortened by 6 bases and J by 0 bases, with 15 bases between the two germline ends. The CDR3 has 16 residues. Germline lookup yields CDR1 MNHNS and CDR2 SASEGT.

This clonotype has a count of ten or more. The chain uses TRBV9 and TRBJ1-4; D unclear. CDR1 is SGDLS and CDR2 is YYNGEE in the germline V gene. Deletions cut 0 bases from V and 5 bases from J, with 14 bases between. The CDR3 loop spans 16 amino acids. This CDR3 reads CASSVAPQAKNEKLFF. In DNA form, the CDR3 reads TGTGCCAGCAGCGTAGCCCCCCAGGCGAAGAATGAAAAACTGTTTTTT. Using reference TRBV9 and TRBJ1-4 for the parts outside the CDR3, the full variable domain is DSGVTQTPKHLITATGQRVTLRCSPRSGDLSVYWYQQSLDQGLQFLIQYYNGEERAKGNILERFSAQQFPDLHSELNLSSLELGDSALYFCASSVAPQAKNEKLFFGSGTQLSVL.

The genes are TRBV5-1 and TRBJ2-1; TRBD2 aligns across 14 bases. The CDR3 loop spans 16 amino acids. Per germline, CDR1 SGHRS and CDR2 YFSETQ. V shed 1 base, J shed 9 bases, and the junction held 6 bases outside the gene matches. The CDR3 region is CASSLSRLAGGGEQFF. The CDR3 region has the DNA TGCGCCAGCAGCTTGAGTCGACTAGCGGGAGGGGGTGAGCAGTTCTTC.

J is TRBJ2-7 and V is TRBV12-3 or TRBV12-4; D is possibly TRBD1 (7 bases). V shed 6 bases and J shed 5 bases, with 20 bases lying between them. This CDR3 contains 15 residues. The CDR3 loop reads CASSGGYRGINEQYF. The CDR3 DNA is TGTGCCAGCAGCGGAGGGTACAGGGGCATTAACGAGCAGTACTTC.

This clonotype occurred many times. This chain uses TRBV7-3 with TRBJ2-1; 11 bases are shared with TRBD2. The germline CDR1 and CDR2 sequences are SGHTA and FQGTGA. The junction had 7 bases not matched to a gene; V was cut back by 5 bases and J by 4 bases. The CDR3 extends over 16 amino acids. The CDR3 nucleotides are TGTGCCAGCAGCATAAGCGGGACTAGCGGTTACAATGAGCAGTTCTTC. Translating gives CASSISGTSGYNEQFF.

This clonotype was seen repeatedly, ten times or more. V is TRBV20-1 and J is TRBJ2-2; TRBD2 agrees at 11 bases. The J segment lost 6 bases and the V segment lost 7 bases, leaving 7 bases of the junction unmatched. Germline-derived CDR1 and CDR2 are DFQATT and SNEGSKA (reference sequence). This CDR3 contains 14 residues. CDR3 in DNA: TGCAGTGTTACTAGCGGGAGAAGGCCCGGGGAGCTGTTTTTT. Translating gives CSVTSGRRPGELFF.

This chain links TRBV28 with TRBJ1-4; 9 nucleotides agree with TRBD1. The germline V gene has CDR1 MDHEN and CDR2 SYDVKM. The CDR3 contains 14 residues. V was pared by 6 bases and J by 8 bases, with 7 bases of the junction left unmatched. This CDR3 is CASSSGQGGEKLFF. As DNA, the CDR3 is TGTGCCAGCAGCTCGGGACAGGGCGGGGAAAAACTGTTTTTT.

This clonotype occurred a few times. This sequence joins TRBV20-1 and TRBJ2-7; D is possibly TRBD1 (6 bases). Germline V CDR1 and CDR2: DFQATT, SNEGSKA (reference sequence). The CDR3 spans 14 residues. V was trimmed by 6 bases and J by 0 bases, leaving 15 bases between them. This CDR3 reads CSAGPVDSSYEQYF. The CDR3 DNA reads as TGCAGTGCGGGGCCCGTGGACAGCTCCTACGAGCAGTACTTC.

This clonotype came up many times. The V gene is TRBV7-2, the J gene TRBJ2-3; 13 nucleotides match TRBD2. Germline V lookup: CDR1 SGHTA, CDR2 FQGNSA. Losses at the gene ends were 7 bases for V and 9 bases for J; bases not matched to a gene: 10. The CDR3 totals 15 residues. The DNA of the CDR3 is TGTGCCAGCACCCGACTAGCGGGAGGCAAGAAAACGCAGTATTTT. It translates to CASTRLAGGKKTQYF.

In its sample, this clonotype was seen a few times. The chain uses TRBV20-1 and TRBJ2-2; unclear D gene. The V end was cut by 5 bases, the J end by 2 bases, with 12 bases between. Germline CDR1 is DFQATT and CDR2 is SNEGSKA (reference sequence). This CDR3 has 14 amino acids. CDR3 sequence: CSAQATSNTGELFF. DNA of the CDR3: TGCAGTGCTCAAGCAACCTCTAACACCGGGGAGCTGTTTTTT.

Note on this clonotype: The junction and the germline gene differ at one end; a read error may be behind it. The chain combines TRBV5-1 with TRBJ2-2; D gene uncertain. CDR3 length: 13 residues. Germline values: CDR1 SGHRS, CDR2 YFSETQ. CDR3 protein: CANSLAGTGELFF. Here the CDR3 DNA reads TGCGCCAACAGCTTGGCAGGTACCGGGGAGCTGTTTTTT.

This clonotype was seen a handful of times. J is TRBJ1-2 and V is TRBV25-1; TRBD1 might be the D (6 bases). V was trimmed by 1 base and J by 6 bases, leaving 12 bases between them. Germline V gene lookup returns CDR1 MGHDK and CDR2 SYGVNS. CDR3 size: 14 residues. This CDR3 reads CASSEWTETDGYTF. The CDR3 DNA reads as TGTGCCAGCAGTGAATGGACAGAAACAGATGGCTACACCTTC.

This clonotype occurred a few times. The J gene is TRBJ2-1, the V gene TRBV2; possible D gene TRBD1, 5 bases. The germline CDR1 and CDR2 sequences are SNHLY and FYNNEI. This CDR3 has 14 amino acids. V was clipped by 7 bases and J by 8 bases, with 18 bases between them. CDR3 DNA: TGTGCCAGCAAACCGCACGACAGTCCGGATGAGCAGTTCTTC. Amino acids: CASKPHDSPDEQFF. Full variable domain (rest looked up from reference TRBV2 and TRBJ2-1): EPEVTQTPSHQVTQMGQEVILRCVPISNHLYFYWYRQILGQKVEFLVSFYNNEISEKSEIFDDQFSVERPDGSNFTLKIRSTKLEDSAMYFCASKPHDSPDEQFFGPGTRLTVL.

The CDR3, as DNA: TGTGCCAGCAGTGAGACAGGGTGGATGAACACTGAAGCTTTCTTT. Its protein is CASSETGWMNTEAFF. The V gene is TRBV25-1, the J gene TRBJ1-1; the match to TRBD1 covers 7 bases. Losses at the gene ends were 3 bases for V and 0 bases for J; bases not matched to a gene: 4. In germline, CDR1 is MGHDK, CDR2 SYGVNS. This CDR3 is built from 15 residues.

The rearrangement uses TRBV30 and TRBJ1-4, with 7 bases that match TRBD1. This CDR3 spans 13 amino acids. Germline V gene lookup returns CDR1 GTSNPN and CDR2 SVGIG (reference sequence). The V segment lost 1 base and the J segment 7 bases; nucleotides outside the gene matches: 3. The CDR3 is CAWSANRGEKLFF. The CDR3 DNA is TGTGCCTGGAGTGCAAACAGGGGTGAAAAACTGTTTTTT.

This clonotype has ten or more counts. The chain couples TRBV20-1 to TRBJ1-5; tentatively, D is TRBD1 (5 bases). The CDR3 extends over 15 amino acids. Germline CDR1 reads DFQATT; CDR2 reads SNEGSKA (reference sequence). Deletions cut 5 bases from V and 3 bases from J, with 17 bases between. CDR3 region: CSAAFSGGFNQPQHF. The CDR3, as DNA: TGCAGTGCTGCATTCTCGGGGGGGTTCAATCAGCCCCAGCATTTT.

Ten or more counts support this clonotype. CDR3 protein: CASSVGVGTSSYEQYF. The CDR3 bases are TGTGCCAGCAGCGTAGGGGTTGGGACTAGCTCCTACGAGCAGTACTTC. V gene TRBV9 combines with J gene TRBJ2-7, with 8 bases that match TRBD2. The germline CDR1 and CDR2 sequences are SGDLS and YYNGEE. There are 16 residues in the CDR3. V lost 0 bases and J lost 0; bases outside the gene matches: 5.

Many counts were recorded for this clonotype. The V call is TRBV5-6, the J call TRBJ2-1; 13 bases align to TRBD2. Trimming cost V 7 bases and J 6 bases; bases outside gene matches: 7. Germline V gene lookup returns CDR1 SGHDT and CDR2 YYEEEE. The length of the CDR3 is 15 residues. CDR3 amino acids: CASGRWTSGSNEQFF. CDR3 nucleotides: TGTGCCAGCGGGCGTTGGACTAGCGGGAGCAATGAGCAGTTCTTC.

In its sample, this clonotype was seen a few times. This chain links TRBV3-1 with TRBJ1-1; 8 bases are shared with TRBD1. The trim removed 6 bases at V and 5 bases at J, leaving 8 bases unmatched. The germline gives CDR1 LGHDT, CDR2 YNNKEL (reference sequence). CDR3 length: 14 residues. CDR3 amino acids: CASSTGRQGTEAFF. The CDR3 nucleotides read TGTGCCAGCAGTACCGGTCGACAGGGGACTGAAGCTTTCTTT.

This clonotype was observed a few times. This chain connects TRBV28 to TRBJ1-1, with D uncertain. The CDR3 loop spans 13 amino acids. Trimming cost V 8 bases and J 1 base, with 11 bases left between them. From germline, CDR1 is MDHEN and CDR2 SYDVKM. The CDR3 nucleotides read TGTGCCAGCCGGGCGGGAGGGAACACTGAAGCTTTCTTT. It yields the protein CASRAGGNTEAFF. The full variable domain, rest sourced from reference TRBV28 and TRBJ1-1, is DVKVTQSSRYLVKRTGEKVFLECVQDMDHENMFWYRQDPGLGLRLIYFSYDVKMKEKGDIPEGYSVSREKKERFSLILESASTNQTSMYLCASRAGGNTEAFFGQGTRLTVV.

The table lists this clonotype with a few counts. The CDR3 region is CASIGQTPFGEQFF. DNA for the CDR3: TGTGCCAGCATCGGCCAGACGCCTTTTGGAGAGCAGTTCTTC. The chain uses TRBV28 and TRBJ2-1; the D is unclear. The V gene's germline CDR1 is MDHEN and CDR2 SYDVKM. V was pared by 7 bases and J by 10 bases, with 20 bases between. The CDR3 covers 14 residues.

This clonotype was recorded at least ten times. The CDR3 region is CSARDYRRADTQYF. In DNA form, the CDR3 reads TGCAGTGCTAGAGATTACAGGCGCGCGGATACGCAGTATTTT. J is TRBJ2-3 and V is TRBV20-1; possible D gene TRBD1, 5 bases. The CDR3 is 14 residues long. Germline assignment: CDR1 DFQATT and CDR2 SNEGSKA (reference sequence). Trimming left V 0 bases short and J 6 bases short, with 13 bases between.

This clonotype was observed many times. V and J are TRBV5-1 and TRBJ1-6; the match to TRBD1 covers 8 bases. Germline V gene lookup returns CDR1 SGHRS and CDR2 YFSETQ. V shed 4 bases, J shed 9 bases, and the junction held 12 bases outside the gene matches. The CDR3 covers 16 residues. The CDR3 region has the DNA TGCGCCAGCAGCCTAAGACCGGGACAGGACAGTTCACCCCTCCACTTT. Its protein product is CASSLRPGQDSSPLHF.

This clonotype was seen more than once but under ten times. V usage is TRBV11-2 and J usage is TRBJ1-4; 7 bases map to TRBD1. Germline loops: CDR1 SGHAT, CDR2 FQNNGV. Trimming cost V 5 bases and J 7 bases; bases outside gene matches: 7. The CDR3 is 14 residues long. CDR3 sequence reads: CASSPQGIGEKLFF. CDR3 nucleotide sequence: TGTGCCAGCAGCCCACAGGGGATCGGTGAAAAACTGTTTTTT.

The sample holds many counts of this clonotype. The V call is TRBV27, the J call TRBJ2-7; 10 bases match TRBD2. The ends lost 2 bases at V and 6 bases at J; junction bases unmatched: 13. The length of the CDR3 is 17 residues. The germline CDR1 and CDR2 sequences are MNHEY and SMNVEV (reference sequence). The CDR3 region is CASSLGTSGTHVFEQYF. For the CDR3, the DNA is TGTGCCAGCAGTTTAGGAACTAGCGGGACGCACGTGTTCGAGCAGTACTTC.

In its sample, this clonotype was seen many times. The CDR3 reads CASSLSPSGGDQETQYF. CDR3 nucleotide sequence: TGTGCCAGCAGTTTGTCACCTAGCGGAGGGGACCAAGAGACCCAGTACTTC. The rearrangement joins TRBV28 to TRBJ2-5, with 7 bases identical to TRBD2. With V trimmed by 3 bases and J by 0 bases, 10 bases remained unmatched. This CDR3 has 17 amino acids. The germline CDR1 and CDR2 sequences are MDHEN and SYDVKM.

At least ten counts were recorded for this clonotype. CDR3 bases: TGTGCCAGCAGCACTAATTGGGACGCCCCAGGGGGCACCATATATTTT. It specifies CASSTNWDAPGGTIYF. The chain carries TRBV9 and TRBJ1-3; 7 bases are shared with TRBD1. J lost 9 bases, V lost 4 bases, and 16 bases had no gene match. The CDR3 loop spans 16 amino acids. Germline CDR1 and CDR2: SGDLS and YYNGEE.